The rows below give T cell receptor beta chains drawn from one sample of a study of Graves' ophthalmopathy and Graves' hyperthyroidism. TCRdb re-derived calls from the multiplex PCR reads in MiXCR, one entry per CDR3 protein. The sample holds 500,000 to 700,000 distinct CDR3 sequences, 35% to 45% seen once. The sequencing sample was made of peripheral blood or thyroid tissue (not recorded which). The receptors derive from an adult man with Graves' hyperthyroidism. CDR3s include the opening cysteine and the closing phenylalanine or tryptophan. A D gene is named only where the DNA matches it firmly. Clone size, where shown, is once, few, many, or a class for clones that have expanded.

size | J | V | D | CDR3 | DNA
many | TRBJ1-1 | TRBV12-3/TRBV12-4 | TRBD1 | CASNIGTGAFPTEAFF | TGTGCCAGCAATATTGGGACAGGGGCGTTTCCGACTGAAGCTTTCTTT
many | TRBJ2-6 | TRBV20-1 | - | CSARVGRGGSGANVLTF | TGCAGTGCTAGAGTAGGCAGAGGTGGCTCTGGGGCCAACGTCCTGACTTTC
many | TRBJ2-7 | TRBV12-3/TRBV12-4 | - | CASSFAGEQYF | TGTGCCAGCAGTTTTGCAGGCGAGCAGTACTTC
- | TRBJ1-4 | TRBV24-1 | - | CATSPGRQVYEKLFF | TGTGCCACCAGTCCGGGCCGCCAAGTGTATGAAAAACTGTTTTTT
- | TRBJ1-3 | TRBV11-2 | - | CASSLYGTAGNTIYF | TGTGCCAGCAGCTTATATGGGACTGCTGGAAACACCATATATTTT
- | TRBJ2-7 | TRBV29-1 | TRBD2 | CSASTSGGGEQYF | TGCAGCGCCTCAACTAGCGGTGGGGGAGAGCAGTACTTC
many | TRBJ2-2 | TRBV10-3 | - | CAISQWEVTGELFF | TGTGCCATCAGCCAATGGGAGGTCACCGGGGAGCTGTTTTTT
many | TRBJ1-5 | TRBV20-1 | - | CSATAPGWERNQPQHF | TGCAGTGCTACCGCCCCTGGTTGGGAGCGCAATCAGCCCCAGCATTTT
- | TRBJ1-1 | TRBV7-9 | TRBD1 | CASSWTGGPNTEAFF | TGTGCCAGCAGCTGGACAGGGGGGCCGAACACTGAAGCTTTCTTT
- | TRBJ2-2 | TRBV7-2 | - | CASSRVFTGELFF | TGTGCCAGCAGTAGGGTCTTCACCGGGGAGCTGTTTTTT
- | TRBJ2-6 | TRBV28 | TRBD1 | CASRAGTGLSGANVLTF | TGTGCCAGCAGGGCCGGGACAGGGTTATCTGGGGCCAACGTCCTGACTTTC
- | TRBJ1-1 | TRBV30 | TRBD1 | CAWSVDREAHAFF | TGTGCCTGGAGTGTGGACAGGGAGGCCCACGCTTTCTTT
many | TRBJ1-5 | TRBV12-3/TRBV12-4 | - | CASTRTVDGPQHF | TGTGCCAGCACCAGGACGGTGGATGGGCCCCAGCATTTT
few | TRBJ1-2 | TRBV10-3 | TRBD1 | CAISESRQGGGYTF | TGTGCCATCAGTGAGTCCAGACAGGGTGGTGGCTACACCTTC
many | TRBJ1-1 | TRBV19 | - | CASSIQGSGTEAFF | TGTGCCAGTAGTATCCAGGGTTCTGGCACTGAAGCTTTCTTT
many | TRBJ1-6 | TRBV7-9 | - | CASSLSDSPLHF | TGTGCCAGCAGCTTAAGTGATTCACCCCTCCACTTT
many | TRBJ2-5 | TRBV20-1 | TRBD2 | CSAREGGRAETQYF | TGCAGTGCTAGAGAGGGCGGGAGGGCGGAGACCCAGTACTTC
- | TRBJ2-6 | TRBV7-3 | TRBD2 | CASSPGGNVLTF | TGTGCCAGCAGCCCGGGGGGCAACGTCCTGACTTTC
- | TRBJ1-5 | TRBV24-1 | - | CATSDARCDLTVGGQPQHF | TGTGCCACCAGTGATGCTAGATGCGACCTGACAGTTGGAGGGCAGCCCCAGCATTTT
- | TRBJ2-7 | TRBV6-5 | TRBD1 | CASSPGTATYEQYF | TGTGCCAGCTCACCAGGGACAGCCACCTACGAGCAGTACTTC
- | TRBJ2-6 | TRBV7-2 | - | CASSLRPQGANVLTF | TGTGCCAGCAGCTTACGCCCACAGGGGGCCAACGTCCTGACTTTC
- | TRBJ2-7 | TRBV29-1 | TRBD1 | CSVEQGPYEQYF | TGCAGCGTAGAACAGGGGCCCTACGAGCAGTACTTC
many | TRBJ1-1 | TRBV7-9 | - | CASSPRRPAEAFF | TGTGCCAGCAGCCCAAGGAGGCCAGCTGAAGCTTTCTTT
many | TRBJ2-7 | TRBV11-2 | - | CASSPTLRGEQYF | TGTGCCAGCAGCCCAACCCTCAGGGGCGAGCAGTACTTC
- | TRBJ1-4 | TRBV10-3 | TRBD1 | CAISAGRDRTNEKLFF | TGTGCCATCAGTGCAGGCAGGGACAGAACTAATGAAAAACTGTTTTTT
many | TRBJ1-2 | TRBV12-3/TRBV12-4 | - | CASSLAAGADYGYTF | TGTGCCAGCAGTTTAGCGGCTGGGGCTGACTATGGCTACACCTTC
- | TRBJ2-3 | TRBV2 | - | CASSEGLAQYF | TGTGCCAGCAGTGAAGGGCTAGCGCAGTATTTT
few | TRBJ2-7 | TRBV20-1 | TRBD2 | CSARIGGGRGEQYF | TGCAGTGCTAGAATCGGGGGGGGGCGAGGGGAGCAGTACTTC
many | TRBJ1-1 | TRBV12-3/TRBV12-4 | - | CASTNQVGPQRKNTEAFF | TGTGCCAGCACCAACCAGGTTGGGCCCCAACGTAAGAACACTGAAGCTTTCTTT
- | TRBJ2-7 | TRBV7-2 | TRBD2 | CASSYGGFSGTERYF | TGTGCCAGCAGCTATGGGGGTTTTAGCGGGACCGAGCGGTACTTC
- | TRBJ1-2 | TRBV10-3 | - | CATREGSGAGWGYTF | TGTGCCACCAGGGAGGGGTCTGGGGCAGGCTGGGGCTACACCTTC
many | TRBJ1-2 | TRBV6-5 | - | CASSTRNYGYTF | TGTGCCAGCAGTACCCGGAACTATGGCTACACCTTC
- | TRBJ2-7 | TRBV9 | - | CASSVGRESYEQYF | TGTGCCAGCAGCGTAGGACGGGAATCCTACGAGCAGTACTTC
few | TRBJ2-7 | TRBV13 | TRBD2 | CASSPLAGGSSVYEQYF | TGTGCCAGCTCACCCCTAGCGGGCGGGAGCTCTGTCTACGAGCAGTACTTC
few | TRBJ2-1 | TRBV7-8 | - | CASSLVGAEKQFF | TGTGCCAGCAGCTTAGTGGGGGCGGAAAAGCAGTTCTTC
many | TRBJ2-7 | TRBV6-1 | - | CASSGGPTGYEQYF | TGTGCCAGCAGTGGGGGCCCGACAGGCTACGAGCAGTACTTC
few | TRBJ1-1 | TRBV5-1 | - | CASSIGGHTEAFF | TGCGCCAGCAGCATAGGGGGGCATACTGAAGCTTTCTTT
few | TRBJ2-7 | TRBV7-8 | - | CAWTHGGLYEQYF | TGTGCCTGGACGCACGGGGGGCTCTACGAGCAGTACTTC
few | TRBJ1-5 | TRBV2 | TRBD1 | CASSKMGQGNQPQHF | TGTGCCAGCAGTAAAATGGGACAGGGGAATCAGCCCCAGCATTTT
- | TRBJ1-5 | TRBV25-1 | - | CASSETGSGQPQHF | TGTGCCAGCAGTGAAACAGGGAGCGGTCAGCCCCAGCATTTT
- | TRBJ2-2 | TRBV7-6 | - | CASSPAIGKGELFF | TGTGCCAGCAGCCCCGCAATCGGGAAGGGGGAGCTGTTTTTT
- | TRBJ1-2 | TRBV15 | - | CATSRRPGQHYGYTF | TGTGCCACCAGCAGACGCCCGGGACAACACTATGGCTACACCTTC
- | TRBJ2-1 | TRBV15 | - | CATSRDSGQYNEQFF | TGTGCCACCAGCAGAGATTCAGGACAGTACAATGAGCAGTTCTTC
few | TRBJ1-2 | TRBV7-8 | TRBD1 | CASSKTPDRDFYGYTF | TGTGCCAGCAGCAAAACTCCCGACAGGGATTTCTATGGCTACACCTTC
- | TRBJ2-3 | TRBV28 | - | CASSLSSGGTDTQYF | TGTGCCAGCAGTTTGAGTAGCGGTGGCACAGATACGCAGTATTTT
- | TRBJ2-5 | TRBV5-1 | - | CASSLDRQGTGETQYF | TGCGCCAGCAGCCTTGACAGGCAAGGGACCGGGGAGACCCAGTACTTC
- | TRBJ1-3 | TRBV7-9 | - | CASSLPGF | TGTGCCAGCAGCTTACCGGGGTTT
few | TRBJ2-7 | TRBV7-6 | TRBD2 | CASSLKRPGLAREQYF | TGTGCCAGCAGCCTGAAACGACCGGGACTAGCGCGTGAGCAGTACTTC
few | TRBJ1-1 | TRBV19 | - | CASTSTAGNGEKAFF | TGTGCCAGTACTTCGACAGCCGGGAACGGTGAAAAAGCTTTCTTT
many | TRBJ1-2 | TRBV5-1 | - | CASSLGSGYTF | TGCGCCAGCAGCTTGGGATCTGGCTACACCTTC
- | TRBJ1-4 | TRBV12-3/TRBV12-4 | - | CASSRRGGNEKLFF | TGTGCCAGCAGCCGGAGAGGGGGAAATGAAAAACTGTTTTTT
few | TRBJ2-2 | TRBV5-1 | TRBD1 | CASSLGPSGQKNTGELFF | TGCGCCAGCAGCTTGGGGCCCTCGGGACAGAAGAACACCGGGGAGCTGTTTTTT
- | TRBJ2-7 | TRBV5-6 | - | CASSLAEAPYEQYF | TGTGCCAGCAGCTTGGCCGAGGCCCCCTACGAGCAGTACTTC